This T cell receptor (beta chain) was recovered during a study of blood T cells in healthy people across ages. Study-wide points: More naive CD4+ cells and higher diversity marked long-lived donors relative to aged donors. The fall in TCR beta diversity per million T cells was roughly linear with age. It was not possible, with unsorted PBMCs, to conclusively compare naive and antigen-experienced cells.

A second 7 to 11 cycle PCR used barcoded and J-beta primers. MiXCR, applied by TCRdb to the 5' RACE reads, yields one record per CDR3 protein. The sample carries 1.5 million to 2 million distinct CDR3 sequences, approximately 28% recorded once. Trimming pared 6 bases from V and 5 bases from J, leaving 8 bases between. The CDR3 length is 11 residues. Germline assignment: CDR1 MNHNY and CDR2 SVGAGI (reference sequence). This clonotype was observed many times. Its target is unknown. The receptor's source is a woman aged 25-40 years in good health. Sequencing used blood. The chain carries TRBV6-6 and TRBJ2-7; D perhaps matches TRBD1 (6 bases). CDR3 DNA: TGTGCCAGCAGGAAGGGGGACGAGCAGTACTTC. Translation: CASRKGDEQYF.